The 8 T cell receptor beta chains listed next were all sequenced from one sample in a study of T-cell reconstitution after alpha-beta-depleted transplantation in children. Unique molecular identifiers were incorporated into the prepared TCRbeta library. TCRdb itself ran the PCR reads through MiXCR, one entry per CDR3 protein. The sample consists of 300,000 to 400,000 distinct CDR3 sequences, 15% to 20% of them appearing once. The sequencing used PBMCs, mostly from graft donor cells, collected 360 days after TCRalphabeta/CD19-depleted stem cell transplant. All receptors derive from a male patient between 2 and 10 years old who had a stem cell transplant for acute lymphoblastic leukemia, so the T cells may come from the graft donor.

This rearrangement joins TRBV7-8 to TRBJ1-5; 9 bases line up with TRBD1. The germline V gene encodes CDR1 SGHVS and CDR2 FQNEAQ. Losses at the gene ends were 3 bases for V and 7 bases for J; bases not matched to a gene: 16. This CDR3 has 18 amino acids. The CDR3 is CASSLGQLGDRVDQPQHF. CDR3 coding DNA: TGTGCCAGCAGCTTGGGGCAGCTTGGGGACAGGGTCGACCAGCCCCAGCATTTT.

CDR3 sequence reads: CSAGGQINQPQHF. In DNA form, the CDR3 reads TGCAGTGCTGGCGGACAGATAAATCAGCCCCAGCATTTT. The V and J genes are TRBV20-1 and TRBJ1-5, with D maybe TRBD1 (6 bases). V lost 5 bases to trimming and J lost 4 bases, with 12 bases between them. The CDR3 totals 13 residues. Germline CDR1 reads DFQATT; CDR2 reads SNEGSKA (reference sequence).

The CDR3 bases are TGCGCCAGCAGCCAACTAGCGGGAGCCATCAATGAGCAGTTCTTC. Residues: CASSQLAGAINEQFF. V is TRBV4-3 and J is TRBJ2-1; 10 bases agree with TRBD2. CDR3 length: 15 amino acids. In germline, CDR1 is LGHNA, CDR2 YSLEER. V gave up 2 bases and J gave up 6 bases; unmatched junction bases: 4.

This clonotype has a handful of counts. The chain has TRBV27 and TRBJ2-1, with unresolved D. CDR1 and CDR2 from the germline V gene are MNHEY and SMNVEV (reference sequence). The CDR3 covers 12 residues. Deletions cut 5 bases from V and 6 bases from J, with 8 bases between. Here the CDR3 reads CASSPASNEQFF. The CDR3 nucleotides are TGTGCCAGCAGTCCTGCTTCCAATGAGCAGTTCTTC.

The rearrangement uses TRBV5-1 and TRBJ2-7, with TRBD1 as a possible D gene (5 bases). V was pared by 3 bases and J by 3 bases, with 22 bases between. The CDR3 is 17 amino acids. Germline V gene data show CDR1 as SGHRS and CDR2 as YFSETQ. DNA of the CDR3: TGCGCCAGCAGCTCCCTTCAGGGATCCAGGAGATTCTACGAGCAGTACTTC. Translating gives CASSSLQGSRRFYEQYF.

Many counts were recorded for this clonotype. V gene TRBV5-1 combines with J gene TRBJ2-5; perhaps TRBD2 as D (6 bases). Deletions cut 4 bases from V and 5 bases from J, with 15 bases between. Germline CDR1 is SGHRS and CDR2 is YFSETQ. The CDR3 runs to 14 residues. DNA of the CDR3: TGCGCCAGCAGCGCGGGACCCTCGAGGGAGACCCAGTACTTC. This sequence encodes CASSAGPSRETQYF.

This clonotype appeared a few times. This chain connects TRBV5-1 to TRBJ2-5; D ambiguous. The V gene's germline CDR1 is SGHRS and CDR2 YFSETQ. The CDR3 loop spans 13 amino acids. V was clipped by 2 bases and J by 2 bases, with 7 bases between them. The CDR3 is CASSLQPQETQYF. The DNA of the CDR3 is TGCGCCAGCAGCTTACAGCCTCAAGAGACCCAGTACTTC.

This clonotype has a handful of counts. V gene TRBV7-9 combines with J gene TRBJ1-3; D is unresolved. CDR1 is SEHNR, CDR2 FQNEAQ, per germline (reference sequence). This CDR3 has 10 amino acids. V was clipped by 4 bases and J by 11 bases, with 6 bases between them. The chain's CDR3 is CASSSTAIYF. For the CDR3, the DNA is TGTGCCAGCAGCTCCACCGCCATATATTTT.